The entry that follows covers one T cell receptor (beta chain) sequence. Its antigen is unknown. Base quality data are lacking; no much larger clone is found one base away. The data are from a study of T cell responses to AZD1222 COVID-19 vaccine (dated by TCRdb to the early 2020s). As for the study more broadly: Because spike-specific TCR depth and breadth did not differ between the two schedules, AZD1222 recipients who got a second dose at roughly 4 weeks were pooled with those who got a second dose at roughly 12 weeks. A total of 230 to 250 trial participants underwent TCR sequencing, of whom 200 to 220 received two doses of AZD1222 and 26 received two doses of the MenACWY control vaccine. Trial participants were enrolled by age into 18-55, 56-69 and 70-plus year subgroups, with about 150, 27 and 61 TCR-sequenced participants respectively.

The CDR3 regions of human TCRbeta chains were analyzed by immunosequencing. In the original analysis: TCRs in the repertoires were compared against a reference library of SARS-CoV-2-specific TCRs that had been generated with the MIRA antigen-specificity platform. Breadth was defined as the fraction of unique TCRs that were SARS-CoV-2-associated, and depth was defined as the fraction of total T cells that were SARS-CoV-2-associated. Each spike-specific TCR was assigned to its reactive spike region and to a CD4 or CD8 class using the MIRA data. Log10-transformed breadth and depth values were compared by one-way ANOVA with Sidak's multiple comparisons tests. The table comes from immuneACCESS by way of TCRdb, which keeps in-frame sequences with V and J called. Part of the clones is missing from these tables; in studies checked, under half for an unresolved V gene and the rest for unknown reasons. D and trimming come from the DNA, and the V and J calls and clone size come from that table. Recorded for this sample are roughly 83,000 clones; roughly 86% of them occurred a single time. The ten biggest clones cover roughly 9.4% of the sample.

Sequences LGHNT (CDR1) and FRNRAP (CDR2) are obtained from the germline V gene. Inclusive of the bounding cysteine and phenylalanine, the CDR3 is 17 residues long. The entry retains the CDR3 DNA only, 51 bases that are in frame from base 1. Between the V and J ends, shortened by 0 bases and 4 bases respectively, the junction contains 15 bases. Paper-wide results and their limitations: The 56-69-year group was small, and its depth increase did not reach significance, likely because of low power. Because no day 14 peak-response samples were available, repertoires were characterized only after the peak T cell response. Participants were mostly white British and included more females than males, and it was suggested by the authors that clonal diversity may have been underestimated. Spike-specific TCR breadth and depth rose significantly after two AZD1222 doses compared with day 0 and with MenACWY recipients. Conclusions about previously exposed vaccinees are limited because only six or seven AZD1222 recipients were SARS-CoV-2 seropositive at baseline. Epitopes outside the regions mutated in the B.1.351 and B.1.1.7 variants were reportedly recognized by nearly half of the unique spike-specific TCRs. CD4 TCRs associated with the vaccine covered the entire spike protein, and the dominant responses were in regions 160-218 and 743-854.

The time point label, read with the paper, signifies: baseline before first vaccination. Vaccinee samples were obtained from the UK trials COV001 and COV002, which included a single-blind randomized controlled phase 2/3 trial of AZD1222 (ChAdOx1 nCoV-19) in healthy adults. For TCRbeta chain sequencing, PBMC samples from trial participants were taken at day 0 and at day 28 after the second dose. The specimen was peripheral blood, collected on day 0 of AZD1222 vaccination. The chain uses TRBV12-5 and TRBJ1-4; TRBD1 is a weak D gene call, 5 bases matching. The sequence was collected from an adult in good health. The CDR3 region: CASGLVSGRRVNEKLFF. The nucleotide sequence reads TGTGCTAGTGGTTTGGTATCGGGACGAAGGGTTAATGAAAAACTGTTTTTT.